This T cell receptor beta chain came from a study of CD8+ T cells in alopecia areata. Regarding the study as a whole: Because one nonresponder was included, the link of baseline CD8+ expansion to response is considered uncertain. Normal scalp showed lower clonality than lesional scalp, especially alopecia totalis/universalis.

As the sequencing template, cDNA was produced by extracting RNA and reverse transcribing it. The assay was immunoSEQ multiplex PCR, and TCRdb's table has in-frame clones only and misses some. Among about 64,000 clones listed, 46% were seen once. Treatment defined: oral pan-JAK inhibitor, 5-10 mg twice daily. To note about this clone: Its target is unknown.

Germline loops: CDR1 PRHDT, CDR2 FYEKMQ (reference sequence). There are 15 residues in the CDR3. V dropped 4 bases and J dropped 7 bases, with 19 bases sitting between them. The clonotype originates from a human donor with alopecia areata. Material: CD8+ T cells sorted from blood, obtained around week 37, from a patient treated with tofacitinib. The rearrangement uses TRBV13 and TRBJ2-5; D not resolved. CDR3 residues: CASSSRAQLGGTQYF. The DNA of the CDR3 is TGTGCCAGCAGCTCTCGCGCACAGCTCGGCGGGACCCAGTACTTC.